This T cell receptor (beta chain) originates from a study of blood T cell repertoires in COVID-19. Study information: T cells, B-cell-depleted T cells, or PBMCs supplied cDNA or gDNA.

Data came from immunoSEQ multiplex PCR; TCRdb stores just in-frame clones and leaves some out. The sample includes 300,000 to 400,000 clones, 80% to 90% of them seen just once. CDR1 LNHNV and CDR2 YYDKDF come from the germline V gene (reference sequence). Trimming removed 6 bases at V and 2 bases at J, with 10 bases between. The CDR3 is 13 residues long. The origin of this receptor is a young man with COVID-19, enrolled during active disease. The chain is built from TRBV15 and TRBJ1-2, with D perhaps TRBD1 (6 bases). The sample was peripheral blood. The CDR3 sequence: CATRLDRNYGYTF. CDR3 sequence (DNA): TGTGCCACCAGACTGGACAGAAACTATGGCTACACCTTC.